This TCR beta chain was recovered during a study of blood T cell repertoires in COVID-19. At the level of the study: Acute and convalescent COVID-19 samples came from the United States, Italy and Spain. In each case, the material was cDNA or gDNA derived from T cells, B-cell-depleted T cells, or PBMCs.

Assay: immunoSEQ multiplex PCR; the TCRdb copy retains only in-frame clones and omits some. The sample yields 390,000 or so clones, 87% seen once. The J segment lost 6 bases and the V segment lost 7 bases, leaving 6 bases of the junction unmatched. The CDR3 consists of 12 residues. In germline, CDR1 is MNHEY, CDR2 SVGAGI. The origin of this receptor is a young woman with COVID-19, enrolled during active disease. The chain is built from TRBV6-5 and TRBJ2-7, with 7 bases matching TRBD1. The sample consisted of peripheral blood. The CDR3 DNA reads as TGTGCCAGCAAACAGGGGATTGGCGAGCAGTACTTC. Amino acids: CASKQGIGEQYF.